The clone carrying this T cell receptor (beta chain) was observed once. This entry comes from a study of T-cell memory formation after mild COVID-19. The CDR3 extends over 16 amino acids. Germline V lookup: CDR1 ENHRY, CDR2 SYGVKD. V trimming: 7 bases; J trimming: 8 bases; junction bases outside the gene matches: 11. TCRdb re-called the 5' RACE reads with MiXCR, one entry per CDR3 protein. The sample lists 170,000 or so distinct CDR3 sequences; about 21% were seen once. This chain joins TRBV10-3 and TRBJ2-1; the match to TRBD2 covers 13 bases. The receptor was isolated from an adult woman who had mild COVID-19 (a few samples of this study predate the infection). Cell type and time point are not known. Sequenced material: PBMCs or a T cell subset sorted from them (not recorded which). The CDR3, as DNA: TGTGCCATCAATGGCCCCGGGACTAGCGGGATCTATGAGCAGTTCTTC. Translating it yields CAINGPGTSGIYEQFF.